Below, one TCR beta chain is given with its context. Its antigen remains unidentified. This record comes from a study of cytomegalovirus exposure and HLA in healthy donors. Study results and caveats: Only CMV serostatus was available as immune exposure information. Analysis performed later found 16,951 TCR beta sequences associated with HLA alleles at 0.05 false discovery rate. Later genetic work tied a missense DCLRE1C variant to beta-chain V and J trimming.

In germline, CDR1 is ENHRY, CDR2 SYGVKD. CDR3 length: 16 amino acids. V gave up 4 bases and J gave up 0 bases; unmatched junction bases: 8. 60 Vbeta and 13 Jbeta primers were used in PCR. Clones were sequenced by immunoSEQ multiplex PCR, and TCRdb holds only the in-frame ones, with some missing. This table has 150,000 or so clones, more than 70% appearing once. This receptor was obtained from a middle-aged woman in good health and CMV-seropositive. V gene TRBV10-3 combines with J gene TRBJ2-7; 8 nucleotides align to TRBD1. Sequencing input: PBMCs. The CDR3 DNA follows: TGTGCCATCAGTGGGACTGGACAGGGAGGCTCCTACGAGCAGTACTTC. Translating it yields CAISGTGQGGSYEQYF.